Below, 30 T cell receptor beta chains from the same sample are listed, as sequenced in a study of blood T cell repertoires in COVID-19. The data were produced by immunoSEQ multiplex PCR, yet TCRdb's version contains in-frame clones alone and is incomplete. The sample yields roughly 330,000 clones, 80% to 90% seen once. The sample was peripheral blood. These receptors came from a man aged 18 to 35 who had recovered from COVID-19.

The chain recombines TRBV27 with TRBJ1-2; D is ambiguous. The V gene lost 6 bases and the J gene lost 6 bases, with 17 bases spanning the gap. The CDR3 extends over 14 amino acids. CDR1 and CDR2 (germline): MNHEY, SMNVEV (reference sequence). For the CDR3, the DNA is TGTGCCAGCAGGTGGAATTCGGGTGAAAATGGCTACACCTTC. It translates to CASRWNSGENGYTF.

The V call is TRBV19, the J call TRBJ1-6; TRBD1 agrees at 7 bases. Germline loops: CDR1 LNHDA, CDR2 SQIVND (reference sequence). The CDR3 loop spans 16 amino acids. V shed 4 bases and J 7 bases; nucleotides not matched to a gene: 10. As DNA, the CDR3 is TGTGCCAGTAGTACGGCGACAGGGTCCAGGAATTCACCCCTCCACTTT. As protein: CASSTATGSRNSPLHF.

The chain couples TRBV19 to TRBJ1-6; 8 bases fit TRBD1. The CDR3 runs to 16 residues. Per germline, CDR1 LNHDA and CDR2 SQIVND (reference sequence). V shed 5 bases, J shed 5 bases, and the junction held 8 bases outside the gene matches. The DNA of the CDR3 is TGTGCCAGTAGTTCCCCTCCGGGACAGGATAATTCACCCCTCCACTTT. This sequence encodes CASSSPPGQDNSPLHF.

The count of this clone is one. The chain recombines TRBV7-9 with TRBJ1-5; D not resolved. This CDR3 has 13 amino acids. V shed 1 base and J shed 5 bases, with 6 bases lying between them. Germline V CDR1 and CDR2: SEHNR, FQNEAQ (reference sequence). CDR3 sequence (DNA): TGTGCCAGCAGCTTAGACGGGTATCAGCCCCAGCATTTT. This sequence encodes CASSLDGYQPQHF.

This clone was found a few times. This chain joins TRBV4-3 and TRBJ1-2; 7 positions match TRBD1. The germline V gene encodes CDR1 LGHNA and CDR2 YSLEER. The CDR3 consists of 15 residues. Trimming removed 3 bases from V and 7 bases from J; junction bases left unmatched: 11. The CDR3 DNA follows: TGCGCCAGCAGCCAGGAGACAGGGTCCATGGGTGGCTACACCTTC. It yields the protein CASSQETGSMGGYTF.

The genes are TRBV7-2 and TRBJ1-4, with D maybe TRBD1 (5 bases). Germline-derived CDR1 and CDR2 are SGHTA and FQGNSA. Trimming stripped 0 bases from V and 3 bases from J, with 11 bases between. This CDR3 has 16 residues. The CDR3 region is CASSLAVRQSNEKLFF. The DNA for the CDR3 is TGTGCCAGCAGCTTAGCGGTGAGACAGTCTAATGAAAAACTGTTTTTT.

V gene TRBV11-2 combines with J gene TRBJ2-1; D gene uncertain. Trimming cost V 6 bases and J 9 bases, with 15 bases left between them. The V gene's germline CDR1 is SGHAT and CDR2 FQNNGV. This CDR3 contains 13 residues. CDR3 nucleotides: TGTGCCAGCAGTCCGGCGGCGGAAATTGAGCAGTTCTTC. It yields the protein CASSPAAEIEQFF.

The chain is built from TRBV18 and TRBJ1-3; 10 bases map to TRBD1. Trimming at V came to 1 base and at J to 3 bases, leaving 9 bases not matched to a gene. Germline lookup yields CDR1 KGHSH and CDR2 LQKENI. This CDR3 is 18 amino acids long. Written as DNA, the CDR3 is TGTGCCAGCTCACCACAGAACCGAGGACAGGGGGATGGAAACACCATATATTTT. Residues: CASSPQNRGQGDGNTIYF.

The chain has TRBV18 and TRBJ2-2; 8 bases are shared with TRBD1. The germline V gene encodes CDR1 KGHSH and CDR2 LQKENI. Trimming at V came to 2 bases and at J to 4 bases, leaving 6 bases not matched to a gene. The CDR3 length is 16 residues. The CDR3, as DNA: TGTGCCAGCTCACCAGGGACAGGACTTAGCACCGGGGAGCTGTTTTTT. This codes for CASSPGTGLSTGELFF.

The genes are TRBV14 and TRBJ2-1; D is unclear. CDR3 length: 13 residues. V lost 5 bases, J lost 0 bases, and 5 bases lay in between. Germline-derived CDR1 and CDR2 are SGHDN and FVKESK. The CDR3 DNA sequence: TGTGCCAGCAGCTTCATCTCCTACAATGAGCAGTTCTTC. Protein sequence: CASSFISYNEQFF. The full variable domain, in which reference TRBV14 and TRBJ2-1 provide the parts outside the CDR3, is EAGVTQFPSHSVIEKGQTVTLRCDPISGHDNLYWYRRVMGKEIKFLLHFVKESKQDESGMPNNRFLAERTGGTYSTLKVQPAELEDSGVYFCASSFISYNEQFFGPGTRLTVL.

This sequence joins TRBV2 and TRBJ1-2, with D uncertain. Germline V gene sequence: CDR1 SNHLY, CDR2 FYNNEI. The CDR3 sequence is 14 residues long. Trimming pared 5 bases from V and 1 base from J, leaving 11 bases between. The CDR3 reads CASSPGEVNYGYTF. As DNA, the CDR3 is TGTGCCAGCAGTCCTGGGGAGGTTAACTATGGCTACACCTTC.

This clone was seen a few times. This CDR3 is also generated by other DNA sequences in the sample. V gene TRBV9 combines with J gene TRBJ1-1; no reliable D call. Per the germline V gene, CDR1 is SGDLS and CDR2 is YYNGEE. The CDR3 has 14 residues. V was trimmed by 0 bases and J by 0 bases, leaving 6 bases between them. The CDR3 DNA is TGTGCCAGCAGCGTAGGCAGTCTGAACACTGAAGCTTTCTTT. It specifies CASSVGSLNTEAFF.

This clone has more than one count but fewer than ten. The chain is built from TRBV2 and TRBJ1-1; D perhaps matches TRBD1 (5 bases). V lost 3 bases, J lost 7 bases, and 9 bases lay in between. This CDR3 is 12 amino acids long. Germline V lookup: CDR1 SNHLY, CDR2 FYNNEI. In DNA, the CDR3 is TGTGCCAGCAGTGAGGCGGGGGATGAAGCTTTCTTT. Translated, it gives CASSEAGDEAFF.

The chain is built from TRBV5-4 and TRBJ2-1; weak D call: TRBD2 (6 bases). There are 13 residues in the CDR3. V lost 2 bases and J 10 bases, leaving 13 bases between the germline ends. Per germline, CDR1 SGHNT and CDR2 YYREEE (reference sequence). CDR3 protein: CASSFGTLAEQFF. As DNA, the CDR3 is TGTGCCAGCAGCTTTGGGACCCTAGCGGAGCAGTTCTTC.

V is TRBV29-1 and J is TRBJ1-2; a weak D match, TRBD1 (5 bases). Deletions cut 5 bases from V and 0 bases from J, with 10 bases between. Germline CDR1 and CDR2: SQVTM and ANQGSEA. CDR3 length equals 13 residues. In DNA form, the CDR3 reads TGCAGCGTTCCACGACAGACTAACTATGGCTACACCTTC. Translating gives CSVPRQTNYGYTF. The full variable domain, its missing parts supplied by reference TRBV29-1 and TRBJ1-2, is SAVISQKPSRDICQRGTSLTIQCQVDSQVTMMFWYRQQPGQSLTLIATANQGSEATYESGFVIDKFPISRPNLTFSTLTVSNMSPEDSSIYLCSVPRQTNYGYTFGSGTRLTVV.

This chain joins TRBV7-9 and TRBJ2-7; 12 nucleotides align to TRBD1. Germline CDR1 is SEHNR and CDR2 is FQNEAQ (reference sequence). Trimming at V came to 6 bases and at J to 2 bases, leaving 5 bases not matched to a gene. The CDR3 is 15 amino acids. The CDR3 DNA follows: TGTGCCAGCAGGGAGGGGACAGGGGGCGCCTACGAGCAGTACTTC. It encodes CASREGTGGAYEQYF.

V is TRBV6-5 and J is TRBJ1-1; weak D call: TRBD1 (6 bases). Trimming left V 4 bases short and J 4 bases short, with 13 bases between. CDR3 length: 14 amino acids. The germline CDR1 and CDR2 sequences are MNHEY and SVGAGI. Here the CDR3 reads CASSSQGGFTEAFF. The CDR3 DNA is TGTGCCAGCAGTTCCCAAGGGGGTTTCACTGAAGCTTTCTTT.

The chain recombines TRBV10-3 with TRBJ2-3; D might be TRBD1 (5 bases). This CDR3 spans 14 amino acids. In germline, CDR1 is ENHRY, CDR2 SYGVKD. V was pared by 8 bases and J by 0 bases, with 12 bases between. CDR3 sequence (DNA): TGTGCCATCGGCAGGGAAAGTAGCACAGATACGCAGTATTTT. It encodes CAIGRESSTDTQYF.

The chain couples TRBV4-1 to TRBJ1-1; D is undetermined. The V gene lost 3 bases and the J gene lost 7 bases, with 21 bases spanning the gap. Germline CDR1 MGHRA, CDR2 YSYEKL. The CDR3 runs to 16 residues. The CDR3 bases are TGCGCCAGCAGCCAGGCCCTCGGGTTCACCAACTATGAAGCTTTCTTT. This gives the protein CASSQALGFTNYEAFF.

This clone was counted between two and nine times. The rearrangement uses TRBV7-9 and TRBJ2-7; 10 bases agree with TRBD1. J gave up 3 bases and V 4 bases, and 6 bases lay outside the gene matches. The CDR3 runs 15 residues. Looked up from germline, CDR1 is SEHNR and CDR2 is FQNEAQ (reference sequence). CDR3 protein: CASSSIGQGVYEQYF. For the CDR3, the DNA is TGTGCCAGCAGCTCGATAGGACAGGGGGTCTACGAGCAGTACTTC.

J is TRBJ2-3 and V is TRBV10-2, with D possibly TRBD2 on 7 matching bases. Germline CDR1 WSHSY, CDR2 SAAADI. Trimming left V 6 bases short and J 0 bases short, with 22 bases between. The CDR3 sequence is 18 residues long. The CDR3 region has the DNA TGCGCCAGCAGCCTCAGGGGCCAGCGGGGTCCTAGCACAGATACGCAGTATTTT. It translates to CASSLRGQRGPSTDTQYF.

This chain uses TRBV7-9 with TRBJ1-4; 8 bases map to TRBD1. This CDR3 has 16 amino acids. Germline V gene data show CDR1 as SEHNR and CDR2 as FQNEAQ (reference sequence). The J segment lost 3 bases and the V segment lost 6 bases, leaving 9 bases of the junction unmatched. This CDR3 is CASSSSGGGSNEKLFF. In DNA, the CDR3 is TGTGCCAGCAGTTCCTCAGGGGGCGGATCTAATGAAAAACTGTTTTTT.

This clone was observed a single time. The rearrangement joins TRBV19 to TRBJ1-1; perhaps TRBD1 as D (5 bases). Germline V gene data show CDR1 as LNHDA and CDR2 as SQIVND (reference sequence). The CDR3 length is 14 residues. The V gene lost 3 bases and the J gene lost 1 base, with 9 bases spanning the gap. CDR3 bases: TGTGCCAGTAGTATCGGCCAGGGGAACACTGAAGCTTTCTTT. Amino acids: CASSIGQGNTEAFF. The variable domain in full, completed from reference TRBV19 and TRBJ1-1, reads DGGITQSPKYLFRKEGQNVTLSCEQNLNHDAMYWYRQDPGQGLRLIYYSQIVNDFQKGDIAEGYSVSREKKESFPLTVTSAQKNPTAFYLCASSIGQGNTEAFFGQGTRLTVV.

The chain joins TRBV10-3 to TRBJ2-3; the match to TRBD2 covers 10 bases. V lost 4 bases to trimming and J lost 2 bases; unmatched junction nucleotides: 6. CDR3 size: 16 residues. CDR1 is ENHRY, CDR2 SYGVKD, per germline. This CDR3 is CAISAGLALNTDTQYF. In nucleotides, the CDR3 is TGTGCCATCAGTGCGGGACTAGCGTTAAACACAGATACGCAGTATTTT.

V gene TRBV2 combines with J gene TRBJ1-1; 7 bases fit TRBD1. V lost 7 bases to trimming and J lost 5 bases; unmatched junction nucleotides: 4. Per germline, CDR1 SNHLY and CDR2 FYNNEI. The CDR3 spans 12 residues. The CDR3 loop is CASTGGRTEAFF. The CDR3 DNA is TGTGCCAGCACAGGGGGGCGGACTGAAGCTTTCTTT.

This sequence joins TRBV18 and TRBJ1-2; no clear D. V dropped 6 bases and J dropped 2 bases, with 13 bases sitting between them. Germline values: CDR1 KGHSH, CDR2 LQKENI. The CDR3 sequence is 14 residues long. DNA of the CDR3: TGTGCCAGCTCGCCAGCTGGGAGCAACTATGGCTACACCTTC. This codes for CASSPAGSNYGYTF. The entire variable domain, with the rest obtained from reference TRBV18 and TRBJ1-2, is as follows: NAGVMQNPRHLVRRRGQEARLRCSPMKGHSHVYWYRQLPEEGLKFMVYLQKENIIDESGMPKERFSAEFPKEGPSILRIQQVVRGDSAAYFCASSPAGSNYGYTFGSGTRLTVV.

V and J are TRBV6-5 and TRBJ2-7; TRBD2 agrees at 8 bases. Germline loops: CDR1 MNHEY, CDR2 SVGAGI. The CDR3 contains 14 residues. V lost 1 base, J lost 6 bases, and 5 bases stayed unmatched. CDR3 residues: CASSYLSGSGEQYF. CDR3 nucleotides: TGTGCCAGCAGTTACTTGAGCGGGAGTGGCGAGCAGTACTTC.

The chain employs TRBV6-4 and TRBJ1-5; 8 positions match TRBD1. Germline CDR1 is MRHNA and CDR2 is SNTAGT. After removal of 8 bases from V and 6 bases from J, the junction contained 6 bases not matched to a gene. The CDR3 covers 13 residues. CDR3 protein: CASGGQGGQPQHF. In DNA form, the CDR3 reads TGTGCCAGCGGCGGACAGGGCGGTCAGCCCCAGCATTTT.

This sequence joins TRBV30 and TRBJ2-5; unclear D gene. CDR3 length equals 13 residues. Germline lookup yields CDR1 GTSNPN and CDR2 SVGIG (reference sequence). V was cut by 2 bases and J by 3 bases, with 10 bases left in between. In DNA, the CDR3 is TGTGCCTGGAGTATTTCGGTAGAAGAGACCCAGTACTTC. Protein: CAWSISVEETQYF. The full variable domain, its missing parts supplied by reference TRBV30 and TRBJ2-5, is SQTIHQWPATLVQPVGSPLSLECTVEGTSNPNLYWYRQAAGRGLQLLFYSVGIGQISSEVPQNLSASRPQDRQFILSSKKLLLSDSGFYLCAWSISVEETQYFGPGTRLLVL.

The chain combines TRBV10-2 with TRBJ2-1, with TRBD2 identical over 8 bases. The V and J ends lost 9 bases and 5 bases, in that order; junction bases with no gene match: 3. CDR3 length: 12 residues. Germline V gene lookup returns CDR1 WSHSY and CDR2 SAAADI. The CDR3 nucleotides read TGCGCCAGTTCGGGACTAGACAATGAGCAGTTCTTC. Encoded protein: CASSGLDNEQFF.